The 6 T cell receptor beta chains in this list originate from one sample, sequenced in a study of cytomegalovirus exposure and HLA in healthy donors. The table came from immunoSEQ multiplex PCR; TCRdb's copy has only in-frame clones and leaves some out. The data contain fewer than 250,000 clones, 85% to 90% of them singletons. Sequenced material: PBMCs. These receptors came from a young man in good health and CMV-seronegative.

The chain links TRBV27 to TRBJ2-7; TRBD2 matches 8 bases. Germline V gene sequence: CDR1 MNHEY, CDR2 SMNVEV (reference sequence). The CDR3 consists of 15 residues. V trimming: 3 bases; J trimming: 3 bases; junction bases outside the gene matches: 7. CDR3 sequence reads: CASSFRGGLLYEQYF. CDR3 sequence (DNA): TGTGCCAGCAGTTTCCGGGGGGGACTCCTCTACGAGCAGTACTTC.

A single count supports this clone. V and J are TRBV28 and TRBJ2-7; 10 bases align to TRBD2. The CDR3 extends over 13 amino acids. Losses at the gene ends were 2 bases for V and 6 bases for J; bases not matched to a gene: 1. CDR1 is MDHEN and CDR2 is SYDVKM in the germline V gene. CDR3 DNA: TGTGCCAGCAGTTTACCTAGCGGGAGCGAGCAGTACTTC. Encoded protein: CASSLPSGSEQYF.

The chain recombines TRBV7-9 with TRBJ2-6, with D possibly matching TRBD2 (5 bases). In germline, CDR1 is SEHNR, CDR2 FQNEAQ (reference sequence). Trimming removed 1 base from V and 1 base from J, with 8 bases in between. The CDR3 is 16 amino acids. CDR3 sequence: CASSLVRGSGANVLTF. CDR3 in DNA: TGTGCCAGCAGCTTAGTCCGGGGTTCTGGGGCCAACGTCCTGACTTTC. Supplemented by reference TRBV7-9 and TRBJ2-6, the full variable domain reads DTGVSQNPRHKITKRGQNVTFRCDPISEHNRLYWYRQTLGQGPEFLTYFQNEAQLEKSRLLSDRFSAERPKGSFSTLEIQRTEQGDSAMYLCASSLVRGSGANVLTFGAGSRLTVL.

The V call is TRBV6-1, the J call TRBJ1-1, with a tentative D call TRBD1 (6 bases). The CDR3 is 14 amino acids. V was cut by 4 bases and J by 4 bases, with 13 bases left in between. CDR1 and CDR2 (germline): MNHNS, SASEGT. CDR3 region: CASSANRDRTEAFF. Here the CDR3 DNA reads TGTGCCAGCAGTGCAAACAGGGATCGCACTGAAGCTTTCTTT.

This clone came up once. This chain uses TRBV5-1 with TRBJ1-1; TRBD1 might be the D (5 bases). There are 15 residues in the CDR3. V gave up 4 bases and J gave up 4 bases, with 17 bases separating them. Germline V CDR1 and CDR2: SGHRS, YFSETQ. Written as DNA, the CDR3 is TGCGCCAGCAGCAAAAACCCCACAGGAGCCACTGAAGCTTTCTTT. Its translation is CASSKNPTGATEAFF.

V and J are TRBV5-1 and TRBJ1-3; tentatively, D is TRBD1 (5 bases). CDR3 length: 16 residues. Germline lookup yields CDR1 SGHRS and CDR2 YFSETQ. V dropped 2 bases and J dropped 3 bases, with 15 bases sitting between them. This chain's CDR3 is CASSLDSSLGGNTIYF. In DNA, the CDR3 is TGCGCCAGCAGCTTAGACAGCTCCTTAGGTGGAAACACCATATATTTT.